Listed below are T cell receptor beta chains from one sample, sequenced in a study of glioma-infiltrating T cells after dendritic cell vaccination. TCRdb's copy holds only in-frame clones and misses some; the assay was immunoSEQ multiplex PCR. The sample includes roughly 100,000 clones, about 90% of them seen just once. The sample consisted of blood, taken after dendritic cell vaccination. These receptors were collected from a human donor with glioblastoma. Both conserved end residues are part of each CDR3. The D gene is left open where the match is weak. Expanded clones get a size class; other rows say once, few or many, or leave the size out.

v_gene,j_gene,abundance,d_gene,CDR3aa,CDR3nt
TRBV4-1,TRBJ2-5,-,TRBD1,CASSQQTGAGETQYF,TGCGCCAGCAGCCAACAGACAGGGGCGGGAGAGACCCAGTACTTC
TRBV11-1,TRBJ2-7,-,-,CASNLGTFGVYEQYF,TGTGCCAGCAACCTTGGGACATTTGGGGTCTACGAGCAGTACTTC
TRBV27,TRBJ1-5,-,-,CASSFRNQPQHF,TGTGCCAGCAGTTTCCGTAATCAGCCCCAGCATTTT
TRBV7-9,TRBJ1-2,once,-,CASSPPAGYGYTF,TGTGCCAGCAGCCCACCGGCGGGGTATGGCTACACCTTC
TRBV27,TRBJ2-2,once,TRBD2,CASSLSGGAHGELFF,TGTGCCAGCAGTTTGAGCGGGGGGGCCCACGGGGAGCTGTTTTTT
TRBV7-8,TRBJ1-5,-,TRBD1,CASSYDRGTDLNQPQHF,TGTGCCAGCAGCTACGACCGGGGGACAGACCTAAATCAGCCCCAGCATTTT
TRBV5-1,TRBJ2-5,-,TRBD2,CASSSGASGGAGETQYF,TGCGCCAGCAGCAGCGGGGCTAGCGGGGGGGCCGGGGAGACCCAGTACTTC
TRBV7-8,TRBJ2-1,-,TRBD1,CASSLATAWAGTGGNEQFF,TGTGCCAGCAGCTTAGCCACAGCATGGGCCGGGACAGGGGGTAATGAGCAGTTCTTC
TRBV2,TRBJ1-4,-,-,CASNGQTSEKLFF,TGTGCCAGCAATGGACAGACCAGTGAAAAACTGTTTTTT
TRBV2,TRBJ2-3,-,-,CASSRSTDTQYF,TGTGCCAGCAGCCGAAGCACTGATACGCAGTATTTT
TRBV5-4,TRBJ1-2,-,-,CASSFPGVYGYTF,TGTGCCAGCAGCTTCCCAGGGGTTTATGGCTACACCTTC
TRBV19,TRBJ1-1,-,TRBD1,CASSRSPGQREAFF,TGTGCCAGTAGTAGAAGTCCGGGACAGAGAGAAGCTTTCTTT
TRBV19,TRBJ1-5,-,-,CASSMEGRPNQPQHF,TGTGCCAGTAGTATGGAGGGGAGGCCTAATCAGCCCCAGCATTTT
TRBV10-3,TRBJ2-2,-,TRBD1,CAITMGQSNTGELFF,TGTGCCATCACTATGGGACAGTCGAACACCGGGGAGCTGTTTTTT
TRBV30,TRBJ1-1,-,-,CAWRKGSDSGFMNTEAFF,TGTGCCTGGAGGAAAGGTTCGGACAGTGGCTTCATGAACACTGAAGCTTTCTTT
TRBV19,TRBJ1-2,-,-,CASSTQGANYGYTF,TGTGCCAGTAGTACACAGGGAGCTAACTATGGCTACACCTTC
TRBV6-1,TRBJ2-7,-,TRBD2,CASSGGYEQYF,TGTGCCAGTAGCGGGGGATACGAGCAGTACTTC
TRBV7-8,TRBJ2-3,-,-,CASSVDGTSTDTQYF,TGTGCCAGCAGCGTAGATGGTACTAGCACAGATACGCAGTATTTT
TRBV5-1,TRBJ1-1,-,TRBD1,CASSSPIQGSEAFF,TGCGCCAGCAGCTCACCTATACAGGGGTCTGAAGCTTTCTTT
TRBV18,TRBJ2-2,-,TRBD1,CASSSGQGPNTGELFF,TGTGCCAGCTCATCCGGACAGGGACCGAACACCGGGGAGCTGTTTTTT
TRBV5-1,TRBJ1-5,-,-,CASSSKKRQDDDQPQHF,TGCGCCAGCAGCTCCAAAAAAAGACAGGACGACGATCAGCCCCAGCATTTT
TRBV5-4,TRBJ2-3,-,TRBD1,CASSPGTDDTQYF,TGTGCCAGCAGCCCGGGGACAGACGATACGCAGTATTTT
TRBV7-2,TRBJ1-3,-,-,CASSPQGFSDTIYF,TGTGCCAGCAGCCCCCAGGGGTTTAGTGACACCATATATTTT
TRBV7-9,TRBJ2-7,-,TRBD1,CASSLYGTDYYEQYF,TGTGCCAGCAGCTTATATGGGACAGATTACTACGAGCAGTACTTC
TRBV7-9,TRBJ2-1,-,TRBD2,CASRTSGGGNEQFF,TGTGCCAGCAGAACTAGCGGGGGGGGCAATGAGCAGTTCTTC
TRBV7-2,TRBJ2-1,-,TRBD2,CASSTLAGYNEQFF,TGTGCCAGCAGCACGCTAGCGGGGTACAATGAGCAGTTCTTC
TRBV2,TRBJ2-2,-,-,CASRFGGELFF,TGTGCCAGCAGGTTCGGCGGGGAGCTGTTTTTT
TRBV7-6,TRBJ1-1,once,TRBD1,CASSLASRGREAFF,TGTGCCAGCAGCTTAGCGTCCAGGGGGCGTGAAGCTTTCTTT
TRBV5-6,TRBJ2-5,-,TRBD2,CASSSVTRGEETQYF,TGTGCCAGCAGCTCGGTGACCCGGGGGGAAGAGACCCAGTACTTC
TRBV4-1,TRBJ1-1,-,TRBD1,CASSQDIGDRYNSEAFF,TGCGCCAGCAGCCAAGATATAGGGGACAGGTATAATTCTGAAGCTTTCTTT
TRBV7-2,TRBJ2-3,-,-,CASSFGFSTDTQYF,TGTGCCAGCAGCTTTGGCTTTTCCACAGATACGCAGTATTTT
TRBV2,TRBJ2-5,-,-,CASSYRARETQYF,TGTGCCAGCAGTTACAGGGCCCGGGAGACCCAGTACTTC